This is a list of T cell receptor beta chains from one sample in a study of T cell changes during pregnancy in multiple sclerosis. Data came from immunoSEQ multiplex PCR; TCRdb stores just in-frame clones and leaves some out. The data show more than 55,000 clones, 75% to 95% seen once. The sequenced sample was peripheral blood, obtained after pregnancy. The origin of the receptors is a female donor in good health, enrolled as a control in a pregnancy study. Both conserved end residues are part of each CDR3. A D gene is named only where the DNA matches it firmly. Clone size is shown for a subset of rows, as once, few, many or a class of expanded clone.

TRBD1 TRBJ2-3 NA TRBV7-9 TGTGCCAGCAGCGCCCCGGGACAGCAAACAGATACGCAGTATTTT CASSAPGQQTDTQYF
NA TRBJ1-1 NA TRBV11-3 TGTGCCAGCAGCTTAGCCTGGGCAACGGACACTGAAGCTTTCTTT CASSLAWATDTEAFF
TRBD1 TRBJ1-4 NA TRBV5-4 TGTGCCAGCAGCTCCGGGACAGGGGGAGAAAAACTGTTTTTT CASSSGTGGEKLFF
NA TRBJ1-3 NA TRBV18 TGTGCCAGCTCACCAGGGCCGCCATCCGGGGACACCATATATTTT CASSPGPPSGDTIYF
NA TRBJ1-2 NA TRBV18 TGTGCCAGCTCACCACCTGGGGGCATCAACTATGGCTACACCTTC CASSPPGGINYGYTF
TRBD1 TRBJ2-1 NA TRBV5-4 TGTGCCAGCACGGACAGGGGGCGGGATGAGCAGTTCTTC CASTDRGRDEQFF
TRBD2 TRBJ2-7 NA TRBV11-3 TGTGCCAGCAGCTTAGGTCCGGGAGGGTATGGGCCGTACTTC CASSLGPGGYGPYF
TRBD1 TRBJ1-1 NA TRBV19 TGTGCCAGTAGGGTTGACAGGGGAAGGACTGAAGCTTTCTTT CASRVDRGRTEAFF
TRBD2 TRBJ2-3 NA TRBV5-8 TGTGCCAGCAGCTTGGAACGGGGGGGCCATCAAGATACGCAGTATTTT CASSLERGGHQDTQYF
NA TRBJ1-5 NA TRBV27 TGTGCCAGCAGTCAACACGGGGGACCCAATCAGCCCCAGCATTTT CASSQHGGPNQPQHF
TRBD1 TRBJ1-4 NA TRBV25-1 TGTGCCAGCACCGACACAGGGGTCGGTGAAAAACTGTTTTTT CASTDTGVGEKLFF
NA TRBJ1-2 NA TRBV2 TGTGCCAGCAGTGAGACTTATGAGCATGGCTACACCTTC CASSETYEHGYTF
NA TRBJ1-1 NA TRBV5-1 TGCGCCAGCAGCTTCAACCTCTTCGACAGGTCCACTGAGGCTTTCTTT CASSFNLFDRSTEAFF
TRBD2 TRBJ2-1 NA TRBV6-6 TGTGCCAGCAGTTACGGCAGCGGGGCTTACAATGAGCAGTTCTTC CASSYGSGAYNEQFF
NA TRBJ2-7 NA TRBV5-1 TGCGCCAGCAGAAGAGTGGAGACTAGCTACGAGCAGTACTTC CASRRVETSYEQYF
NA TRBJ1-2 NA TRBV6-6 TGTGCCAGCGGGGCAGTGTTAGCTAACTATGGCTACACCTTC CASGAVLANYGYTF
NA TRBJ2-1 NA TRBV6-1 TGTGCCAGCACTCTAGGGGGACGGTACAATGAGCAGTTCTTC CASTLGGRYNEQFF
TRBD2 TRBJ2-1 NA TRBV28 TGTGCCAGCAGTTTTTCCGGGGCGGGGGACAATGAGCAGTTCTTC CASSFSGAGDNEQFF
TRBD1 TRBJ1-5 NA TRBV4-1 TGCGCCAGCAGCTTGGCGACAGGGTCTAATCAGCCCCAGCATTTT CASSLATGSNQPQHF
NA TRBJ1-1 NA TRBV19 TGTGCCTCTCGGGGAGCTGAAGCTTTCTTT CASRGAEAFF
NA TRBJ1-2 NA TRBV5-4 TGTGCCAGCAGCTTGGATACGGGAAACTATGGCTACACCTTC CASSLDTGNYGYTF
TRBD2 TRBJ2-7 NA TRBV28 TGTGCCAGCAGTGAAGCGGGAGGGTTCTACGAGCAGTACTTC CASSEAGGFYEQYF
NA TRBJ1-1 NA TRBV9 TGTGCCAGCAGCGTAGGGGGGAGGACTGAAGCTTTCTTT CASSVGGRTEAFF
NA TRBJ1-1 NA TRBV15 TGTGCCACCAGCCCTTGGGCAGGGGACACTGAAGCTTTCTTT CATSPWAGDTEAFF
NA TRBJ2-1 NA TRBV5-6 TGTGCCAGCAGCTGGACCGAAGGGAGCCCAGGCTACAATGAGCAGTTCTTC CASSWTEGSPGYNEQFF
NA TRBJ2-7 NA TRBV6-5 TGTGCCAGCAGTTACTACTCAGGTGCTACCTACGAGCAGTACTTC CASSYYSGATYEQYF
TRBD1 TRBJ1-6 NA TRBV7-9 TGTGCCAGCAGCCCTACCGACAGGGTACCCTATAATTCACCCCTCCACTTT CASSPTDRVPYNSPLHF
NA TRBJ2-6 NA TRBV5-1 TGCGCCAGCAACCATGGGCCTGGGGCCAACGTCCTGACTTTC CASNHGPGANVLTF
NA TRBJ2-7 NA TRBV6-5 TGTGCCAGCAGTTACGCCAGGGGGGCCTCCTACGAGCAGTACTTC CASSYARGASYEQYF
NA TRBJ2-6 NA TRBV19 TGTGCCAGTAGTATACATGGGCTCTTCTCTGGGGCCAACGTCCTGACTTTC CASSIHGLFSGANVLTF
TRBD1 TRBJ1-5 NA TRBV27 TGTGCCAGCAGTCCACAGGGGGCAGGCAATCAGCCCCAGCATTTT CASSPQGAGNQPQHF
NA TRBJ1-5 NA TRBV9 TGTGCCAGCAGCCGGGACATTAGCAATCAGCCCCAGCATTTT CASSRDISNQPQHF
NA TRBJ1-1 NA TRBV19 TGTGCCAGTCTTGGGGCAGCCATGAACACTGAAGCTTTCTTT CASLGAAMNTEAFF
NA TRBJ2-7 once TRBV4-3 TGCGCCAGCAGCCAAGCCCCAGGGTACGAGCAGTACTTC CASSQAPGYEQYF
TRBD2 TRBJ2-1 NA TRBV19 TGTGCCAGTAGCGTCACTAGCGGAGCCTACAATGAGCAGTTCTTC CASSVTSGAYNEQFF
TRBD2 TRBJ2-7 NA TRBV19 TGTGCCAGTAGTATAGCTAGCGGGAGAGCCGAGCAGTACTTC CASSIASGRAEQYF
NA TRBJ1-2 NA TRBV5-4 TGTGCCAGCAACGATCGCGGCTATGGCTACACCTTC CASNDRGYGYTF
TRBD2 TRBJ2-7 once TRBV28 TGTGCCAGCAGTTTTGAGCTAGCGGGAGGTTCGGGCCTCATGAAGCAGTACTTC CASSFELAGGSGLMKQYF
TRBD1 TRBJ1-4 NA TRBV4-2 TGTGCCAGCAGCCAAGAGGGACAGAGTAATGAAAAACTGTTTTTT CASSQEGQSNEKLFF
TRBD1 TRBJ2-1 NA TRBV28 TGTGCCAGCAGTTTGACCGTGGACAGGGTAGGGTCGGGTGAGCAGTTCTTC CASSLTVDRVGSGEQFF
TRBD1 TRBJ2-5 NA TRBV7-8 TGTGCCAGCAGCTTGGGATGGGACAGGGAGACCCAGTACTTC CASSLGWDRETQYF
NA TRBJ1-6 NA TRBV7-2 TGTGCCAGCAGCTTAGGGCCGCCTAATTCACCCCTCCACTTT CASSLGPPNSPLHF
TRBD1 TRBJ1-6 NA TRBV7-9 TGTGCCAGCAGCCCCGGCTCCGGGACAGGGGAGAATTCACCCCTCCACTTT CASSPGSGTGENSPLHF
TRBD1 TRBJ2-7 NA TRBV28 TGTGCCAGCAGCCGTCCCGGGACAGGCTACGAGCAGTACTTC CASSRPGTGYEQYF
NA TRBJ1-2 NA TRBV28 TGTGCCAGCAGACCGGAGGGCTATGGCTACACCTTC CASRPEGYGYTF
TRBD2 TRBJ2-1 NA TRBV14 TGTGCCAGCACCCACCTAGCGGGGGGACGCAACAATGAGCAGTTCTTC CASTHLAGGRNNEQFF
TRBD1 TRBJ1-4 NA TRBV18 TGTGCCAGCTCACCATATGAAGGACAGGGGGCAACTAATGAAAAACTGTTTTTT CASSPYEGQGATNEKLFF
NA TRBJ2-7 NA TRBV9 TGTGCCAGCAGCGTAGGAGGACACCTGTACGAGCAGTACTTC CASSVGGHLYEQYF
TRBD2 TRBJ2-2 NA TRBV10-3 TGTGCCATCAGTGAGCACAGGGCATACGGACTAGCGGGTAACACCGGGGAGCTGTTTTTT CAISEHRAYGLAGNTGELFF
TRBD2 TRBJ2-1 once TRBV5-1 TGCGCCAGCAGCCCGGGAGGGGCGAACAATGAGCAGTTCTTC CASSPGGANNEQFF
TRBD2 TRBJ2-1 NA TRBV18 TGTGCCAGCTCACCTTCCGGACTAGAAGGATACAATGAGCAGTTCTTC CASSPSGLEGYNEQFF
NA TRBJ2-7 NA TRBV7-9 TGTGCCAGCAGCCCAGGTGAAGCCTACGAGCAGTACTTC CASSPGEAYEQYF